The entry below describes one T cell receptor (beta chain). The entry originates in a study of blood T cells in healthy people across ages. Primed by a sample-barcoded 5' primer and a J-beta primer mix, a second PCR proceeded for about 7 to 12 cycles. TCRdb ran MiXCR on the 5' RACE reads and lists one entry per CDR3 protein. The table has more than 600,000 distinct CDR3 sequences, roughly 25% seen once. The sample also formed part of further work on T cells of mothers and their children.

The sequencing sample was made of blood. The TCR was taken from a boy younger than 18 in good health.

The CDR3 coding sequence is TGTGCCAGCAGATACCTGGGGCAGGGGTCGGAAGAGACCCAGTACTTC. Protein product: CASRYLGQGSEETQYF. V gene TRBV6-5 combines with J gene TRBJ2-5, with D possibly being TRBD1 (6 bases). V lost 6 bases and J 3 bases, leaving 20 bases between the germline ends. Germline CDR1 reads MNHEY; CDR2 reads SVGAGI. The CDR3 length is 16 residues.